The 22 T cell receptor beta chains reported below all come from one sample, sequenced in a study of CD8+ T cells in alopecia areata. Described treatment: oral pan-JAK inhibitor, 5-10 mg twice daily. The sequencing template was cDNA reverse transcribed from extracted RNA. The protocol was immunoSEQ multiplex PCR, while the TCRdb copy is restricted to in-frame clones and leaves out a portion. The sample records 200,000 to 250,000 clones, less than 45% being singletons. The source material was CD4+ T cells sorted from blood, sampled between weeks 30 and 35, from a patient treated with tofacitinib. The receptors were sampled from a human donor with alopecia areata.

In its sample, this clone was seen a few times. V is TRBV7-9 and J is TRBJ2-3; D is possibly TRBD2 (5 bases). Trimming cost V 5 bases and J 0 bases, with 9 bases left between them. CDR3 length: 14 amino acids. Germline V lookup: CDR1 SEHNR, CDR2 FQNEAQ (reference sequence). The CDR3: CASSRGGSTDTQYF. In nucleotides, the CDR3 is TGTGCCAGCAGCCGTGGCGGGAGCACAGATACGCAGTATTTT.

The chain joins TRBV4-1 to TRBJ1-1; D ambiguous. V lost 1 base and J 12 bases, leaving 24 bases between the germline ends. CDR1 is MGHRA, CDR2 YSYEKL, per germline. The CDR3 contains 16 residues. CDR3 in DNA: TGCGCCAGCAGCCAAGTTTCGCTGAGTGAGGCCCCTGAGTCTTTCTTT. Translation gives CASSQVSLSEAPESFF.

This clone was detected only a few times. The chain carries TRBV29-1 and TRBJ1-1; D is possibly TRBD1 (5 bases). Trimming left V 7 bases short and J 3 bases short, with 12 bases between. Per germline, CDR1 SQVTM and CDR2 ANQGSEA. The CDR3 totals 12 residues. CDR3 sequence reads: CSGGELHTEAFF. DNA for the CDR3: TGCAGCGGAGGGGAATTACACACTGAAGCTTTCTTT. The entire variable domain, with the rest obtained from reference TRBV29-1 and TRBJ1-1, is as follows: SAVISQKPSRDICQRGTSLTIQCQVDSQVTMMFWYRQQPGQSLTLIATANQGSEATYESGFVIDKFPISRPNLTFSTLTVSNMSPEDSSIYLCSGGELHTEAFFGQGTRLTVV.

In DNA, the CDR3 is TGTGCCAGTAGTAACGGGGATAGCAACTCCTACGAGCAGTACTTC. This translates into CASSNGDSNSYEQYF. The V gene is TRBV19, the J gene TRBJ2-7; tentatively, D is TRBD2 (5 bases). The V end was cut by 4 bases, the J end by 0 bases, with 13 bases between. CDR1 is LNHDA and CDR2 is SQIVND in the germline V gene (reference sequence). The CDR3 has 15 amino acids.

The chain couples TRBV7-9 to TRBJ2-4; D unresolved. Germline V gene sequence: CDR1 SEHNR, CDR2 FQNEAQ (reference sequence). Trimming removed 3 bases at V and 4 bases at J, with 10 bases between. The CDR3 totals 14 residues. CDR3 bases: TGTGCCAGCAGCTTTGAAGGGATTAAAAACATTCAGTACTTC. Protein: CASSFEGIKNIQYF.

V is TRBV19 and J is TRBJ2-3, with D uncertain. Trimming cost V 6 bases and J 7 bases, with 14 bases left between them. The CDR3 runs 13 residues. CDR1 and CDR2 (germline): LNHDA, SQIVND (reference sequence). The CDR3 is CASSATWGNTQYF. The CDR3 DNA reads as TGTGCCAGTAGCGCGACATGGGGAAATACGCAGTATTTT.

This clone was observed a few times. The chain's CDR3 is CASSLMSSTDTQYF. CDR3 in DNA: TGTGCCAGCAGCTTAATGAGTAGCACAGATACGCAGTATTTT. V is TRBV11-2 and J is TRBJ2-3; D unresolved. CDR3 size: 14 residues. Germline CDR1 reads SGHAT; CDR2 reads FQNNGV. The V end lost 2 bases, the J end lost 0 bases, and 6 bases lay between the germline ends.

This chain uses TRBV18 with TRBJ1-1; D might be TRBD1 (6 bases). The CDR3 runs to 15 residues. Germline loops: CDR1 KGHSH, CDR2 LQKENI. V lost 3 bases to trimming and J lost 1 base, with 12 bases between them. CDR3 nucleotides: TGTGCCAGCTCACCTCTTACAGGGAGGAACACTGAAGCTTTCTTT. It specifies CASSPLTGRNTEAFF. The full variable domain, rest sourced from reference TRBV18 and TRBJ1-1, is NAGVMQNPRHLVRRRGQEARLRCSPMKGHSHVYWYRQLPEEGLKFMVYLQKENIIDESGMPKERFSAEFPKEGPSILRIQQVVRGDSAAYFCASSPLTGRNTEAFFGQGTRLTVV.

The CDR3 region has the DNA TGTGCCAGTAGTATAGGAAATCGATTTACTAACTATGGCTACACCTTC. Translating gives CASSIGNRFTNYGYTF. The V call is TRBV19, the J call TRBJ1-2; D is unresolved. V gave up 1 base and J gave up 0 bases, with 12 bases separating them. The CDR3 totals 16 residues. The germline V gene has CDR1 LNHDA and CDR2 SQIVND (reference sequence).

CDR3 loop: CASSRGQGRDQPQHF. The CDR3 nucleotides read TGTGCCAGTAGTCGAGGACAGGGAAGGGATCAGCCCCAGCATTTT. This chain joins TRBV19 and TRBJ1-5, with 8 bases aligning to TRBD1. The CDR3 has 15 residues. Trimming removed 5 bases from V and 5 bases from J; junction bases left unmatched: 8. In germline, CDR1 is LNHDA, CDR2 SQIVND (reference sequence).

The chain recombines TRBV7-2 with TRBJ2-7; 9 nucleotides line up with TRBD2. The CDR3 has 16 residues. J lost 3 bases, V lost 2 bases, and 8 bases had no gene match. Germline V gene sequence: CDR1 SGHTA, CDR2 FQGNSA. The CDR3 nucleotides are TGTGCCAGCAGCTTATCCGGTCTAGCGGGAATCTACGAGCAGTACTTC. It encodes CASSLSGLAGIYEQYF.

This clone has just a few counts. The rearrangement joins TRBV18 to TRBJ2-1; no clear D. V shed 3 bases and J shed 0 bases, with 6 bases lying between them. Germline V CDR1 and CDR2: KGHSH, LQKENI. The CDR3 is 14 residues long. CDR3 in amino acids: CASSPLNSYNEQFF. The CDR3 nucleotides are TGTGCCAGCTCACCCCTCAACTCCTACAATGAGCAGTTCTTC.

This clone occurred many times. Other DNA sequences within the sample encode an identical CDR3. This rearrangement joins TRBV19 to TRBJ1-2, with D hard to call. V lost 3 bases and J 5 bases, leaving 4 bases between the germline ends. Germline CDR1 and CDR2: LNHDA and SQIVND (reference sequence). This CDR3 is 11 amino acids long. CDR3 sequence: CASSIGYGYTF. The CDR3 DNA reads TGTGCCAGTAGTATTGGTTATGGCTACACCTTC.

The chain carries TRBV7-9 and TRBJ1-1; a possible D gene is TRBD1 (5 bases). The CDR3 covers 13 residues. Germline lookup yields CDR1 SEHNR and CDR2 FQNEAQ (reference sequence). Trimming cost V 6 bases and J 8 bases, with 16 bases left between them. CDR3 amino acids: CASRFQDSGEAFF. Here the CDR3 DNA reads TGTGCCAGCAGGTTCCAGGACTCAGGGGAAGCTTTCTTT.

CDR3 nucleotide sequence: TGCGCCAGCAGCCAGAGGGCCGGGACAGGGGGCGAGCAGTACTTC. Protein: CASSQRAGTGGEQYF. The J gene is TRBJ2-7, the V gene TRBV4-1, with 11 bases matching TRBD1. This CDR3 has 15 amino acids. V dropped 3 bases and J dropped 6; count of bases not matched to a gene: 7. Germline CDR1 is MGHRA and CDR2 is YSYEKL.

This clone was seen a few times. The chain couples TRBV18 to TRBJ1-1; unclear D gene. The V and J ends lost 2 bases and 1 base respectively, with 11 bases between them. CDR1 KGHSH and CDR2 LQKENI come from the germline V gene. The CDR3 runs 15 residues. The CDR3 sequence: CASSPAKGRNTEAFF. CDR3 in DNA: TGTGCCAGCTCACCAGCCAAGGGCCGGAACACTGAAGCTTTCTTT.

In DNA, the CDR3 is TGTGCCAGCAGTTACAGAGGGGGCGTGAACACTGAAGCTTTCTTT. Translation: CASSYRGGVNTEAFF. The rearrangement uses TRBV6-5 and TRBJ1-1; 7 nucleotides line up with TRBD1. Trimming removed 2 bases from V and 0 bases from J; junction bases left unmatched: 3. The CDR3 contains 15 residues. The germline V gene encodes CDR1 MNHEY and CDR2 SVGAGI.

This clone was detected only a few times. The gene calls are TRBV14 and TRBJ2-7; no firm D call. Trimming left V 1 base short and J 3 bases short, with 13 bases between. CDR3 length: 15 residues. Germline CDR1 and CDR2: SGHDN and FVKESK. The CDR3 spells CASSQAGPLYYEQYF. In nucleotides, the CDR3 is TGTGCCAGCAGCCAAGCGGGCCCCCTTTACTACGAGCAGTACTTC.

This chain connects TRBV4-2 to TRBJ2-7; D might be TRBD1 (7 bases). Germline lookup yields CDR1 LGHNA and CDR2 YNFKEQ. Trimming shortened V by 0 bases and J by 2 bases, and 11 bases separated the two germline ends. This CDR3 has 15 residues. The CDR3 sequence: CASSQEARGAYEQYF. Written as DNA, the CDR3 is TGTGCCAGCAGCCAAGAAGCCAGGGGGGCCTACGAGCAGTACTTC.

This chain uses TRBV4-1 with TRBJ2-1, with TRBD2 identical over 10 bases. V lost 5 bases and J lost 0; bases outside the gene matches: 7. The CDR3 has 17 residues. Germline CDR1 reads MGHRA; CDR2 reads YSYEKL. The DNA for the CDR3 is TGCGCCAGCAGCGCGGGACTAGCGAGGAGCTCCTACAATGAGCAGTTCTTC. It translates to CASSAGLARSSYNEQFF.

This sequence joins TRBV15 and TRBJ1-1; 7 nucleotides match TRBD1. CDR1 and CDR2 from the germline V gene are LNHNV and YYDKDF (reference sequence). This CDR3 is built from 12 residues. The V gene end was trimmed by 2 bases and the J gene end by 11 bases; junction bases not matched to a gene: 5. The CDR3 loop reads CATSRITGEAFF. CDR3 DNA sequence: TGTGCCACCAGCAGAATCACAGGGGAGGCTTTCTTT.

The table lists this clone with a few counts. The chain joins TRBV2 to TRBJ1-1, with a possible D match to TRBD1 (6 bases). Germline V gene lookup returns CDR1 SNHLY and CDR2 FYNNEI. This CDR3 is built from 15 residues. V was pared by 6 bases and J by 0 bases, with 14 bases between. The CDR3 bases are TGTGCCAGCAGCCTGGACAGTCCTGTGAACACTGAAGCTTTCTTT. Residues: CASSLDSPVNTEAFF.